Only a few counts were recorded for the clone carrying this T cell receptor beta chain. No antigen is known for it. The entry originates in a study of T cells after yellow fever vaccination. Overall study: Low-cell-number fractions underwent preparation using SMART-Seq v4 Ultra Low Input.

As TCR cDNA was made by 5'RACE template switching, a universal primer site and UMIs were added. TCRdb re-called the 5' RACE reads through MiXCR, storing one row per CDR3 protein. The sample gives about 360,000 distinct CDR3 sequences, over 5% of which show up once; about 15% is in the top ten. Whole-study findings and limits: The study re-detected most primary-vaccination clones after the booster (about 95% CD4, 80% to 90% CD8).

The ends lost 3 bases at V and 2 bases at J; junction bases unmatched: 6. Germline V gene data show CDR1 as KGHSH and CDR2 as LQKENI. This CDR3 comprises 16 residues. This chain links TRBV18 with TRBJ2-2; 7 nucleotides align to TRBD2. Sequencing was performed on PBMCs, taken 5 days after the yellow fever booster vaccination. The sequence was obtained from a man aged 30-40 years who received the YFV17D yellow fever vaccine. CDR3 in amino acids: CASSPRLAANTGELFF. The CDR3 DNA reads as TGTGCCAGCTCACCTCGACTAGCAGCAAACACCGGGGAGCTGTTTTTT. Drawing the rest from reference TRBV18 and TRBJ2-2, the complete variable domain is NAGVMQNPRHLVRRRGQEARLRCSPMKGHSHVYWYRQLPEEGLKFMVYLQKENIIDESGMPKERFSAEFPKEGPSILRIQQVVRGDSAAYFCASSPRLAANTGELFFGEGSRLTVL.